What follows are 13 T cell receptor beta chains derived from one specimen sequenced in a study of T cells expressing NK-cell markers. TCRdb re-analyzed the 5' RACE reads; it lists each CDR3 protein once, without DNA. The sample is made up of about 150,000 distinct CDR3 sequences, and the top ten hold about 39% of it. Material: blood T cells: a sorted CD56 or NKG2C T cell subset, CD4+ or CD8+ T cells, or bulk PBMC T cells (not recorded which). The receptors originated from a woman between 50 and 59 years old in good health.

V gene TRBV15 combines with J gene TRBJ2-4; the TCRdb D gene call, TRBD2, has no DNA to confirm it. Germline V gives CDR1 LNHNV, CDR2 YYDKDF (reference sequence). This CDR3 region has 16 residues. CDR3: CATSRKKAGPKNIQYF.

V gene TRBV3-1 combines with J gene TRBJ2-3. Germline CDR1 is LGHDT and CDR2 is YNNKEL (reference sequence). The CDR3 is made up of 15 amino acids. The CDR3 sequence: CASSQGPPSTDTQYF.

The CDR3 spells CASSWTGEQYF. The chain uses TRBV11-2 and TRBJ2-7; without DNA, the TCRdb call of TRBD1 cannot be checked. The CDR3 has 11 amino acids. Germline loops: CDR1 SGHAT, CDR2 FQNNGV.

The chain employs TRBV20-1 and TRBJ2-1; without DNA, the TCRdb call of TRBD2 cannot be checked. The CDR3 consists of 14 residues. Germline V lookup: CDR1 DFQATT, CDR2 SNEGSKA (reference sequence). The CDR3 is CSATRLAGSSEQFF.

The V and J genes are TRBV24-1 and TRBJ2-6. CDR1 KGHDR and CDR2 SFDVKD come from the germline V gene. This CDR3 has 15 residues. The CDR3 reads CATSAPRSGANVLTF.

The rearrangement joins TRBV3-1 to TRBJ2-5; the TCRdb D gene call, TRBD2, has no DNA to confirm it. CDR3 length: 17 residues. Looked up from germline, CDR1 is LGHDT and CDR2 is YNNKEL (reference sequence). The chain's CDR3 is CASSQELVWTSGGTQYF.

The chain links TRBV5-6 to TRBJ1-4; TCRdb returns TRBD1, unconfirmable since there is no DNA. CDR3 size: 14 residues. Per germline, CDR1 SGHDT and CDR2 YYEEEE. The CDR3 loop reads CASSFEGTIEKLFF.

This chain links TRBV15 with TRBJ1-4. CDR1 is LNHNV, CDR2 YYDKDF, per germline (reference sequence). The CDR3 covers 18 residues. The CDR3 loop is CATSREGRQAGDNEKLFF.

The chain uses TRBV20-1 and TRBJ2-7; TCRdb lists TRBD2, though no DNA is available to test this call. Germline values: CDR1 DFQATT, CDR2 SNEGSKA (reference sequence). This CDR3 is 16 amino acids long. This CDR3 reads CSATGLAGGPSYEQYF.

The gene calls are TRBV5-1 and TRBJ1-1. The CDR3 spans 15 residues. The V gene's germline CDR1 is SGHRS and CDR2 YFSETQ. This CDR3 reads CASSRAAGEHTEAFF.

CDR3: CAIGWQGGGELFF. The chain combines TRBV10-3 with TRBJ2-2; TCRdb gives TRBD2 as the D gene, but with no DNA this cannot be confirmed. From germline, CDR1 is ENHRY and CDR2 SYGVKD. The CDR3 has 13 amino acids.

The chain joins TRBV20-1 to TRBJ2-1; TCRdb gives TRBD2 as the D gene, but with no DNA this cannot be confirmed. Germline lookup yields CDR1 DFQATT and CDR2 SNEGSKA (reference sequence). The CDR3 is 12 amino acids. The CDR3 loop reads CSARAGGVEQFF.

The V and J genes are TRBV28 and TRBJ1-2; checking the TCRdb D call of TRBD1 is not possible without DNA. This CDR3 contains 13 residues. CDR1 is MDHEN and CDR2 is SYDVKM in the germline V gene. The CDR3 loop is CASSGNRANGYTF.